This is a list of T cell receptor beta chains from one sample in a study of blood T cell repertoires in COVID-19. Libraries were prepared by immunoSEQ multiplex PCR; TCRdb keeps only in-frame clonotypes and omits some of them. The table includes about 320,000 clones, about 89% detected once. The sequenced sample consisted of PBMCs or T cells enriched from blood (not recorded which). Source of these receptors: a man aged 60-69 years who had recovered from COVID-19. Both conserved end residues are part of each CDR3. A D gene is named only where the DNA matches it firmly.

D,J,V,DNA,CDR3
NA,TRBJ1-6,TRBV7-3,TGTGCCAGCAGCCTAGGTAGCTCCTATAATTCACCCCTCCACTTT,CASSLGSSYNSPLHF
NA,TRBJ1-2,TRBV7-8,TGTGCCAGCAGCTCGACGGGCTATGGCTACACCTTC,CASSSTGYGYTF
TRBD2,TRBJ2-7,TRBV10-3,TGTGCCATCAGCCCACCGACAGTGTCCGGGACTAGTAGTACCTACGAGCAGTACTTC,CAISPPTVSGTSSTYEQYF
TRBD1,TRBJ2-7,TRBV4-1,TGCGCCAGCAGCCAAGATGGAGGGAGGGACAGGGCGAACGAGCAGTACTTC,CASSQDGGRDRANEQYF
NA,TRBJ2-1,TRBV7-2,TGTGCCAGCAGCGCAGACACCTTCTTCTCCTACAATGAGCAGTTCTTC,CASSADTFFSYNEQFF
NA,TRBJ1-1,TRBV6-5,TGTGCCAGCCGTAAGCGATATCGGGATACCACTGAAGCTTTCTTT,CASRKRYRDTTEAFF
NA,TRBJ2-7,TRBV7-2,TGTGCCAGCAGCTTAACCACCTACTACGAGCAGTACTTC,CASSLTTYYEQYF
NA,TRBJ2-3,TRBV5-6,TGTGCCAGCAGGCGAAGGGGTGCAGGTAAAGATACGCAGTATTTT,CASRRRGAGKDTQYF
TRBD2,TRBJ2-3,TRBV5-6,TGTGCCAGCAGCACCCGACTAGCCCGATCCACAGATACGCAGTATTTT,CASSTRLARSTDTQYF
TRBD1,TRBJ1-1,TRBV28,TGTGCCAGCAGTCCCAGGGGGCGCGGCGTTACTGAAGCTTTCTTT,CASSPRGRGVTEAFF
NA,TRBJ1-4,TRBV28,TGTGCCAGCAGTTCCGGTTCAACTAATGAAAAACTGTTTTTT,CASSSGSTNEKLFF
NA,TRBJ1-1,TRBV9,TGTGCCAGCAGCAAGACTGGCGCGACGAACACTGAAGCTTTCTTT,CASSKTGATNTEAFF
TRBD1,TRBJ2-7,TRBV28,TGTGCCAGCAGTTTCTCAGGGGGACGCTACGAGCAGTACTTC,CASSFSGGRYEQYF
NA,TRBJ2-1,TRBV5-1,TGCGCCAGCAGCTTGGCCAGTAGCTATGAGCAGTTCTTC,CASSLASSYEQFF
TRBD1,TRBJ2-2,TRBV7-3,TGTGCCAGCAGCTCTGGACAGGGCATTTTCAGCGGGGAGCTGTTTTTT,CASSSGQGIFSGELFF
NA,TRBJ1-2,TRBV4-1,TGCGCCAGCAGCCAAGTGGCAGGACAGACTAACTATGGCTACACCTTC,CASSQVAGQTNYGYTF
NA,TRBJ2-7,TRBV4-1,TGCGCCAGCAGCCAAGCCCCCGGGACAACCACCTACGAGCAGTACTTC,CASSQAPGTTTYEQYF
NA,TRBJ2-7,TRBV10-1,TGCGCCAGCAGATTATACGAGCAGTACTTC,CASRLYEQYF
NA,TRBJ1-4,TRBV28,TGTGCCAGCAGTCCCCTAGAACGGTCAACTAATGAAAAACTGTTTTTT,CASSPLERSTNEKLFF
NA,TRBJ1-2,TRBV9,TGTGCCAGCAGCGGGCCCGCCTATGGCTACACCTTC,CASSGPAYGYTF
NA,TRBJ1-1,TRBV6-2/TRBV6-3,TGTGCCAGCAGTTACCCTGGGGCAGAAGCCAGGGCTTTCTTT,CASSYPGAEARAFF